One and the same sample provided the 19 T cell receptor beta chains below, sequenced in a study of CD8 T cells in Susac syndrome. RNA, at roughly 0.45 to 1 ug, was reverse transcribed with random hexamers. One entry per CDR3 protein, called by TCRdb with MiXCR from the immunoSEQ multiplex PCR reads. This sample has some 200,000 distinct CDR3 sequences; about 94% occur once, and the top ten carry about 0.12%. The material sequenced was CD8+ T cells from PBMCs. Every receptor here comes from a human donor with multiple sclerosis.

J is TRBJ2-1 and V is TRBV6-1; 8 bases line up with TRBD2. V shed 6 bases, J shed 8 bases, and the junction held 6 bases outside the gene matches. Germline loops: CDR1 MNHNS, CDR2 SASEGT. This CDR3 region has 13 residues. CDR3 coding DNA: TGTGCCAGCAGGGGGACTAGGTGGCATGAGCAGTTCTTC. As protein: CASRGTRWHEQFF.

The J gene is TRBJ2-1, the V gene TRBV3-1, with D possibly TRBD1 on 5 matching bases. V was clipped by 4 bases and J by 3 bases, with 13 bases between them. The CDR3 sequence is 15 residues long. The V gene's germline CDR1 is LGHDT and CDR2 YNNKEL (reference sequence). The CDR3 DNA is TGTGCCAGCAGCCCCAGACAGCCTGGCTACAATGAGCAGTTCTTC. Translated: CASSPRQPGYNEQFF.

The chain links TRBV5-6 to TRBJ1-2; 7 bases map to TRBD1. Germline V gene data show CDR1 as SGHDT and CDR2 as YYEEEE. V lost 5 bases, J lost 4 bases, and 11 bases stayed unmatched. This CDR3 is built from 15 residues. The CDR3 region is CASRFPGGASYGYTF. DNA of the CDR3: TGTGCCAGCAGATTTCCAGGGGGGGCGAGCTATGGCTACACCTTC.

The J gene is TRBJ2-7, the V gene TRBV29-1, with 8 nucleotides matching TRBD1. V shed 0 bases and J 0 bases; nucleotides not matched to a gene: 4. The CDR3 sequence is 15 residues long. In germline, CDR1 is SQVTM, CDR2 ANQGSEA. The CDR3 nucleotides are TGCAGCGTTGAAGATCAGGGGGCCAGCTCCTACGAGCAGTACTTC. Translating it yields CSVEDQGASSYEQYF.

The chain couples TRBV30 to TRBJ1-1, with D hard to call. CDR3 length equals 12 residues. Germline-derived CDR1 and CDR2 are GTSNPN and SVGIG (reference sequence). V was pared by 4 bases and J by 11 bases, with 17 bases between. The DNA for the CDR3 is TGTGCCTGGACCTCCCCACTCTCGAAGGCTTTCTTT. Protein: CAWTSPLSKAFF.

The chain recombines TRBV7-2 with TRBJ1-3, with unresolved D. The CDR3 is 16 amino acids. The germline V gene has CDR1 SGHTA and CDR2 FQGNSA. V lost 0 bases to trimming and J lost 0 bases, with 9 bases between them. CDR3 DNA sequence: TGTGCCAGCAGCTTAGCATTCGGGTCCTCTGGAAACACCATATATTTT. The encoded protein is CASSLAFGSSGNTIYF.

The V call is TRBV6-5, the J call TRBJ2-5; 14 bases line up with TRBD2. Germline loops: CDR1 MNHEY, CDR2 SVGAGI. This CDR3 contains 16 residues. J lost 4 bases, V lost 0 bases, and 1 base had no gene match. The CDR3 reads CASSYSTSGRVETQYF. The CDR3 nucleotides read TGTGCCAGCAGTTACTCGACTAGCGGGAGGGTAGAGACCCAGTACTTC.

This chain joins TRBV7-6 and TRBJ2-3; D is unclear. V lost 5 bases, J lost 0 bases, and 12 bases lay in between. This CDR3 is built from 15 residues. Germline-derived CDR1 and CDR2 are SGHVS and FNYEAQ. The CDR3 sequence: CASSEVDSSTDTQYF. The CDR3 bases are TGTGCCAGCAGCGAGGTAGATTCTAGCACAGATACGCAGTATTTT.

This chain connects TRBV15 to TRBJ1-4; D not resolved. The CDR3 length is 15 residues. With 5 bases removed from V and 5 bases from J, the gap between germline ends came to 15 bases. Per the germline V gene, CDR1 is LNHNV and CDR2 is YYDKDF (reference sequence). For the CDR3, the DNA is TGTGCCACCAGCGAAGAGGAGGACCTAAATGAAAAACTGTTTTTT. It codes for CATSEEEDLNEKLFF.

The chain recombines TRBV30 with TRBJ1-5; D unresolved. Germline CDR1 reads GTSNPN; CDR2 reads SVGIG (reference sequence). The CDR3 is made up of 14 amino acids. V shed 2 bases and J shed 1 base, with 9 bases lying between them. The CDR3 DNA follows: TGTGCCTGGAGTCAAGGGTTAAGCAATCAGCCCCAGCATTTT. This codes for CAWSQGLSNQPQHF.

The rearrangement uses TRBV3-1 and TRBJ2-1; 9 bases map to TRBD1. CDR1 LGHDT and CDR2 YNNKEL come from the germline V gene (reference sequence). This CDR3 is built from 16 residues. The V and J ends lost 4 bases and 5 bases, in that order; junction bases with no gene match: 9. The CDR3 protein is CASSLTGTGKDNEQFF. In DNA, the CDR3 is TGTGCCAGCAGCCTGACCGGGACAGGGAAGGACAATGAGCAGTTCTTC.

Here the CDR3 reads CASKVGAAWGTQYF. CDR3 DNA sequence: TGTGCCAGCAAGGTGGGAGCGGCGTGGGGTACGCAGTATTTT. This sequence joins TRBV7-9 and TRBJ2-3, with D tentatively TRBD2 (5 bases). The V and J ends lost 7 bases and 8 bases respectively, with 19 bases between them. Germline CDR1 and CDR2: SEHNR and FQNEAQ (reference sequence). This CDR3 comprises 14 residues. Supplemented by reference TRBV7-9 and TRBJ2-3, the full variable domain reads DTGVSQNPRHKITKRGQNVTFRCDPISEHNRLYWYRQTLGQGPEFLTYFQNEAQLEKSRLLSDRFSAERPKGSFSTLEIQRTEQGDSAMYLCASKVGAAWGTQYFGPGTRLTVL.

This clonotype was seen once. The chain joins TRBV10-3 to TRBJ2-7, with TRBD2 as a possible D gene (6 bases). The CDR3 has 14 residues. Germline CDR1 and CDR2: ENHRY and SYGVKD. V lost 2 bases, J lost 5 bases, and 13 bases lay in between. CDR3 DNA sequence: TGTGCCATCAGTGAGACGACTAGTGGGAACGAGCAGTACTTC. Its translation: CAISETTSGNEQYF.

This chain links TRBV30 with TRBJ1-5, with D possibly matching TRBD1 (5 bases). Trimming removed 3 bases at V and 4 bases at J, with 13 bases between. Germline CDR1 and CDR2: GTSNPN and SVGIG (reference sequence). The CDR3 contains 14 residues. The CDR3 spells CAWRGDSGNQPQHF. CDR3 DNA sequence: TGTGCCTGGAGGGGTGACAGTGGAAATCAGCCCCAGCATTTT.

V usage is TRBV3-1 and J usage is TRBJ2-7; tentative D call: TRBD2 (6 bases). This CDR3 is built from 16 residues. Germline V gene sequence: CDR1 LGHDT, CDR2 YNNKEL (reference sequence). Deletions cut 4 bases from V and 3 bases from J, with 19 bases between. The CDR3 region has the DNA TGTGCCAGCAGCCTATCATTTAGGACTATCGGCTACGAGCAGTACTTC. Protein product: CASSLSFRTIGYEQYF.

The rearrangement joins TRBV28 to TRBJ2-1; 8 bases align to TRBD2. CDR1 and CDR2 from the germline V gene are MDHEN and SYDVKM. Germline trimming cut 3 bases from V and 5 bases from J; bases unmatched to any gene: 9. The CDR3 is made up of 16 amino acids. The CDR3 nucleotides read TGTGCCAGCAGTTTGAATCCGGGGGGGCCTAACAATGAGCAGTTCTTC. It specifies CASSLNPGGPNNEQFF.

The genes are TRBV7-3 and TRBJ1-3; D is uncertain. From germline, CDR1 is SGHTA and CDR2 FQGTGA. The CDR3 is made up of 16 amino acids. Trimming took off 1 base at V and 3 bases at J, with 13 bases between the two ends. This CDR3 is CASSLNVPGFGNTIYF. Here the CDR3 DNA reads TGTGCCAGCAGCTTAAACGTCCCGGGCTTTGGAAACACCATATATTTT.

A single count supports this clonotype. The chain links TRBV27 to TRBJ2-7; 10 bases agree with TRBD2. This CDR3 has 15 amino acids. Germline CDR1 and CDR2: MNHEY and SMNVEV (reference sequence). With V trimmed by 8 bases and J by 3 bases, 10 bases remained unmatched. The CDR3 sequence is CASSPGTSVIYEQYF. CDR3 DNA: TGTGCCAGCTCCCCTGGGACTAGCGTTATCTACGAGCAGTACTTC.

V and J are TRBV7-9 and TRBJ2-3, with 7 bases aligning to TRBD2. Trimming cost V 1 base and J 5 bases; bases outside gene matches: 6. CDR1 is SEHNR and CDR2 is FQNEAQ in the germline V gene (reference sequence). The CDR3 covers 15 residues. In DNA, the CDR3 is TGTGCCAGCAGCTTAGTAACTCGGGGGGAAGATACGCAGTATTTT. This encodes CASSLVTRGEDTQYF. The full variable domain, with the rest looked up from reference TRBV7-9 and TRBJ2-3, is DTGVSQNPRHKITKRGQNVTFRCDPISEHNRLYWYRQTLGQGPEFLTYFQNEAQLEKSRLLSDRFSAERPKGSFSTLEIQRTEQGDSAMYLCASSLVTRGEDTQYFGPGTRLTVL.